These 8 T cell receptor beta chains were all obtained from the same sample, sequenced in a study of Graves' ophthalmopathy and Graves' hyperthyroidism. Transcripts of RNA were the source for amplifying TCR beta CDR3 regions. In the first round, RT-PCR was carried out with HTBI primers, and a multiplex PCR formed the second round. TCRdb itself ran the multiplex PCR reads through MiXCR, one entry per CDR3 protein. The table has around 520,000 distinct CDR3 sequences, roughly 39% seen once; the top ten hold approximately 4.1%. The sequencing input was peripheral blood or thyroid tissue (not recorded which). All receptors derive from an adult man with Graves' hyperthyroidism.

This clonotype was recorded once. CDR3 nucleotides: TGTGCCAGCAGATCACTAGCGGGGGGAGGCGATGAGCAGTTCTTC. Protein sequence: CASRSLAGGGDEQFF. The V and J genes are TRBV12-3 or TRBV12-4 and TRBJ2-1, with 12 bases fitting TRBD2. V lost 6 bases and J lost 8; bases outside the gene matches: 8. CDR3 length: 15 residues.

Ten or more counts support this clonotype. The chain joins TRBV9 to TRBJ2-2; no clear D gene. CDR3 length: 15 residues. Between the trimmed V and J ends, which lost 0 bases and 4 bases, there was a span of 10 bases. The V gene's germline CDR1 is SGDLS and CDR2 YYNGEE. The CDR3 bases are TGTGCCAGCAGCGTAGAGGGCCTGGGCACCGGGGAGCTGTTTTTT. Its protein is CASSVEGLGTGELFF.

This clonotype was picked up many times. J is TRBJ2-5 and V is TRBV29-1; 7 positions match TRBD2. Germline CDR1 is SQVTM and CDR2 is ANQGSEA. V gave up 0 bases and J gave up 1 base; unmatched junction bases: 5. The CDR3 is 15 residues long. DNA for the CDR3: TGCAGCGTTGAAGACATCGGGACTACCCAAGAGACCCAGTACTTC. Protein sequence: CSVEDIGTTQETQYF.

V gene TRBV2 combines with J gene TRBJ2-3, with D possibly being TRBD2 (6 bases). The ends were cut back, 4 bases at V and 5 bases at J, with 10 bases in the middle. Germline lookup yields CDR1 SNHLY and CDR2 FYNNEI. The CDR3 sequence is 13 residues long. CDR3 loop: CASSVNGGDTQYF. CDR3 sequence (DNA): TGTGCCAGCAGTGTCAACGGGGGAGATACGCAGTATTTT. The complete variable domain, with remaining parts taken from reference TRBV2 and TRBJ2-3, reads EPEVTQTPSHQVTQMGQEVILRCVPISNHLYFYWYRQILGQKVEFLVSFYNNEISEKSEIFDDQFSVERPDGSNFTLKIRSTKLEDSAMYFCASSVNGGDTQYFGPGTRLTVL.

The V gene is TRBV7-9, the J gene TRBJ2-7, with 9 bases identical to TRBD1. Germline lookup yields CDR1 SEHNR and CDR2 FQNEAQ (reference sequence). With 8 bases clipped from V and 0 bases from J, the junction kept 17 bases outside the gene matches. This CDR3 region has 18 residues. This CDR3 reads CASSSFGQGSSNSYEQYF. The CDR3 DNA reads as TGTGCCAGCTCATCTTTCGGACAGGGGAGCTCCAACTCCTACGAGCAGTACTTC.

This clonotype appeared many times. The chain uses TRBV10-2 and TRBJ2-2; D gene unclear. Germline V lookup: CDR1 WSHSY, CDR2 SAAADI. There are 16 residues in the CDR3. V lost 2 bases to trimming and J lost 0 bases, with 10 bases between them. CDR3 coding DNA: TGCGCCAGCAGTGAGCGGCAAGTTGCGAACACCGGGGAGCTGTTTTTT. Translating it yields CASSERQVANTGELFF.

This clonotype was seen ten or more times. V gene TRBV2 combines with J gene TRBJ1-1, with no clear D. The ends were cut back, 6 bases at V and 7 bases at J, with 15 bases in the middle. The CDR3 loop spans 13 amino acids. Germline V gene sequence: CDR1 SNHLY, CDR2 FYNNEI. The chain's CDR3 is CASSDPPHGEAFF. The CDR3 DNA sequence: TGTGCCAGCAGCGATCCCCCCCATGGTGAAGCTTTCTTT.

The chain recombines TRBV29-1 with TRBJ1-2; weak D call: TRBD1 (6 bases). The CDR3 covers 13 residues. Germline V gives CDR1 SQVTM, CDR2 ANQGSEA. Trimming stripped 7 bases from V and 2 bases from J, with 14 bases between. The CDR3 DNA reads TGCAGCGGACACCTTGACAGGAACTATGGCTACACCTTC. Amino acid sequence: CSGHLDRNYGYTF.